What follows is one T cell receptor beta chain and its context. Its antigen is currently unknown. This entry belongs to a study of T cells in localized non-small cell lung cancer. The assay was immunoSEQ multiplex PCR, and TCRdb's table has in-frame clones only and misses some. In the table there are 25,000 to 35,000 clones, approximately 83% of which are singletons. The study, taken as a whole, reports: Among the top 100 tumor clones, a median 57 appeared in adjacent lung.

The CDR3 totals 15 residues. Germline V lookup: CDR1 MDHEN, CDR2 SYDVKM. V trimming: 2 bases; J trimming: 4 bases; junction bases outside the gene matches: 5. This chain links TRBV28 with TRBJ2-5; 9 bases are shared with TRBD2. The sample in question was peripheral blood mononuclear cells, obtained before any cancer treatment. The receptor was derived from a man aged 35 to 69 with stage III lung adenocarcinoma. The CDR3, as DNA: TGTGCCAGCAGTTTAAAAGCGGGGGGCGTAGAGACCCAGTACTTC. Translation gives CASSLKAGGVETQYF.